Described below is a single TCR beta chain sequence and its context. Its matching antigen is unknown. V lost 2 bases, J lost 0 bases, and 8 bases lay in between. From germline, CDR1 is KGHSH and CDR2 LQKENI. This CDR3 is built from 15 residues. The source of the sample is a study of beta chain features in type 1 diabetes. Whole-study results and caveats: TCRB CDR3 length was moderately but significantly reduced in all four CD4+ subsets of Type 1 diabetes patients. Compared to healthy donors, patients appeared to have naive, central memory and Treg TCRB repertoires that were more alike.

Only one heparinised blood draw was taken per donor, and its volume averaged about 120 mL. All of the isolated RNA was reverse transcribed, so expressed TCRB transcripts were sequenced. The read count averaged approximately 4 million across naive, central memory and regulatory T cell samples. TCRdb's table, derived via immunoSEQ multiplex PCR, lists solely in-frame clones and lacks some. This table has approximately 260,000 clones, roughly 20% appearing once. The chain combines TRBV18 with TRBJ1-5; no clear D. Sequencing was done on a sample of naive CD4+ T cells from blood. This TCR was sampled from a woman in her thirties or forties with type 1 diabetes. CDR3 DNA sequence: TGTGCCAGCTCACCAGGCTCTTCTAGCAATCAGCCCCAGCATTTT. Encoded protein: CASSPGSSSNQPQHF.